The T cell receptor beta chain under discussion was sequenced for a study of cytomegalovirus exposure and HLA in healthy donors. This CDR3 is 15 amino acids long. Germline V gives CDR1 KGHSH, CDR2 LQKENI. The V gene lost 2 bases and the J gene lost 2 bases, with 13 bases spanning the gap. Use of 60 Vbeta and 13 Jbeta primers characterized the PCR. TCRdb's copy holds only in-frame clones and misses some; the assay was immunoSEQ multiplex PCR. The data show around 140,000 clones, with about 80% seen just once and 1.4% to 1.5% held by the top ten. Sequencing was done on a sample of PBMCs. The receptor's source is a man aged 30 to 45 in good health and CMV-seropositive. The genes are TRBV18 and TRBJ2-7, with D perhaps TRBD1 (6 bases). CDR3 residues: CASSPEGTLPYEQYF. The DNA of the CDR3 is TGTGCCAGCTCACCAGAGGGGACACTCCCCTACGAGCAGTACTTC. The full variable domain, in which reference TRBV18 and TRBJ2-7 provide the parts outside the CDR3, is NAGVMQNPRHLVRRRGQEARLRCSPMKGHSHVYWYRQLPEEGLKFMVYLQKENIIDESGMPKERFSAEFPKEGPSILRIQQVVRGDSAAYFCASSPEGTLPYEQYFGPGTRLTVT.